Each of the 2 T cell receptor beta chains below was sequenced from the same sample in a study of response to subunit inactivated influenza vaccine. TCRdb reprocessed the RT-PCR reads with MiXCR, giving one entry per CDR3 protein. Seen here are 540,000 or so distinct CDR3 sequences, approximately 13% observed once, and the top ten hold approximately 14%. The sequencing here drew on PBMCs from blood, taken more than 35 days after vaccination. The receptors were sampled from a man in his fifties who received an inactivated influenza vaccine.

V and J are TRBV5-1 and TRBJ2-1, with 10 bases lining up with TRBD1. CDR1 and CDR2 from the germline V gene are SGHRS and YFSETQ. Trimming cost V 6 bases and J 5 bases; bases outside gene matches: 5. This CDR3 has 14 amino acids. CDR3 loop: CASKGQGINNEQFF. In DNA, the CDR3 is TGCGCCAGCAAGGGACAGGGGATAAACAATGAGCAGTTCTTC.

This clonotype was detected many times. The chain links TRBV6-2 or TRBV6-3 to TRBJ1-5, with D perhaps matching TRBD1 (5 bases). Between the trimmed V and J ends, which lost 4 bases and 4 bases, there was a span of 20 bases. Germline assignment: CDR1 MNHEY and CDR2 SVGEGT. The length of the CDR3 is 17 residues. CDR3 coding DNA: TGTGCCAGCAGTTCCGTCCCCGGGACGGAATTTAATCAGCCCCAGCATTTT. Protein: CASSSVPGTEFNQPQHF.